This is a list of T cell receptor beta chains from one sample in a study of CD8 T cells in Susac syndrome. TCRdb fed the immunoSEQ multiplex PCR reads into MiXCR, producing one record per CDR3 protein. The sample includes 140,000 to 150,000 distinct CDR3 sequences, less than 95% of them seen just once. Sequencing input: CD4+ T cells from PBMCs. These receptors all come from a human donor in good health. Each CDR3 is given with its conserved first and last residue. Each record gives: V gene, clone size, J gene, D gene, CDR3 protein. The D gene is left open where the match is weak. Clone size is not always given. Where it is, it says once, few, many or a class for expanded clones.

>TRBV7-9|.|TRBJ1-1|TRBD1
CASSARDRNTEAFF
>TRBV20-1|.|TRBJ2-1|.
CSALKAVAEKNYNEQFF
>TRBV3-1|.|TRBJ2-7|.
CASSQGEDEQYF
>TRBV11-2|.|TRBJ1-1|.
CASSLSWGEKNTEAFF
>TRBV30|.|TRBJ2-1|.
CAWSRTTTGEQFF
>TRBV10-3|.|TRBJ1-1|.
CAISRMNTEAFF
>TRBV27|once|TRBJ2-7|.
CASSLSRGTPYEQYF
>TRBV5-6|.|TRBJ1-5|.
CASSSGAGDNQPQHF
>TRBV4-2|.|TRBJ2-1|.
CASSQEARNSYNEQFF
>TRBV4-1|.|TRBJ1-1|.
CASSSPVHREYTEAFF
>TRBV20-1|.|TRBJ1-1|.
CSAAVLSREAFF
>TRBV20-1|.|TRBJ2-5|.
CSASYQETQYF
>TRBV9|.|TRBJ2-7|.
CASSVATRGLYEQYF
>TRBV5-4|.|TRBJ2-5|.
CASSLDTGEETQYF
>TRBV12-3/TRBV12-4|.|TRBJ2-5|.
CASTKSRETQYF
>TRBV4-2|.|TRBJ1-2|.
CASSIGGTDLYGYTF
>TRBV4-1|.|TRBJ2-7|TRBD2
CASSQSRTSRAYEQYF
>TRBV7-2|.|TRBJ2-6|.
CASSLSGGSSGANVLTF
>TRBV27|.|TRBJ2-1|TRBD2
CASSYQAGIYNEQFF
>TRBV6-5|.|TRBJ1-2|.
CASRDSTRGRDGYTF
>TRBV6-1|.|TRBJ2-6|.
CASSGARVTLTSGANVLTF
>TRBV12-3/TRBV12-4|.|TRBJ2-5|.
CASSPELGTLDGTQYF
>TRBV5-1|.|TRBJ2-7|TRBD2
CASSSGTSGRVSYEQYF
>TRBV5-1|.|TRBJ2-3|.
CASSLSPIATDTQYF
>TRBV28|.|TRBJ1-3|.
CASSPPWGGFSGNTIYF
>TRBV27|.|TRBJ2-7|.
CASSFREGRYEQYF
>TRBV11-3|once|TRBJ2-5|.
CASSLGVRAETQYF
>TRBV6-1|.|TRBJ2-7|.
CASSVPGGSSYEQYF
>TRBV20-1|.|TRBJ2-3|TRBD2
CSATPTSGRSDTQYF
>TRBV10-3|.|TRBJ1-2|TRBD1
CAIIERDRGYGYTF
>TRBV14|.|TRBJ2-7|.
CASSQAVVYEQYF
>TRBV24-1|.|TRBJ2-1|TRBD2
CATSDQGTTYNEQFF
>TRBV29-1|once|TRBJ2-7|TRBD1
CSHGTGQLGDEQYF
>TRBV19|.|TRBJ1-1|.
CASSPLRAWGTEAFF
>TRBV7-9|.|TRBJ2-3|TRBD2
CASSLGLAASTDTQYF
>TRBV29-1|.|TRBJ2-5|.
CSVERPGSKTQYF
>TRBV24-1|.|TRBJ2-1|.
CATSDPIQVNEQFF
>TRBV11-2|.|TRBJ2-5|TRBD2
CASSLGTRETQYF
>TRBV20-1|.|TRBJ1-2|TRBD1
CSARPRTGAGGYTF
>TRBV5-1|.|TRBJ2-1|TRBD2
CASSATSGAYNEQFF
>TRBV10-3|.|TRBJ2-7|TRBD2
CAISGGDTRYEQYF
>TRBV4-1|.|TRBJ2-3|.
CASSQGGVERDTQYF
>TRBV10-2|.|TRBJ2-7|.
CATRVADYEQYF
>TRBV10-3|.|TRBJ2-7|.
CAISEISGRYSEQYF
>TRBV5-4|.|TRBJ2-7|.
CASSGRDTGYEQYF
>TRBV20-1|.|TRBJ2-7|TRBD2
CSASPPGLAGLSSYEQYF
>TRBV18|.|TRBJ2-1|TRBD1
CASSRDRDMHEQFF
>TRBV15|.|TRBJ2-3|.
CATSRAGVEDTQYF
>TRBV6-2/TRBV6-3|.|TRBJ2-7|.
CASSLAGGPDEQYF
>TRBV3-1|once|TRBJ1-5|TRBD1
CASSQVTGDQPQHF
>TRBV7-2|.|TRBJ2-1|.
CASSPLVSLNEQFF
>TRBV7-6|.|TRBJ2-1|TRBD2
CASSQGLANEQFF
>TRBV20-1|.|TRBJ2-1|TRBD2
CSARDPSGRDNEQFF
>TRBV9|.|TRBJ2-3|.
CASGWQGGTDTQYF
>TRBV11-2|.|TRBJ2-5|.
CASSQGLRPETQYF
>TRBV19|.|TRBJ1-5|.
CASSPRRQGSNQPQHF
>TRBV29-1|.|TRBJ1-1|.
CSAKTGNTEAFF
>TRBV20-1|.|TRBJ2-1|TRBD2
CSARELEWLAGVNEQFF
>TRBV12-3/TRBV12-4|.|TRBJ1-2|.
CASSLEGGANYGYTF
>TRBV28|.|TRBJ1-2|.
CASSPNQGYTF